This record looks at one T cell receptor (beta chain) sequence and its context. The antigen it binds to is not known. No much larger clone exists at a distance of one base, and base qualities are not known. Receptors were amplified or captured by the immunoSEQ multiplex PCR assay. Imported from immuneACCESS, the table was reduced by TCRdb to in-frame sequences with V and J called. These copies leave out some clones; in studies compared against another copy, an unresolved V gene accounts for under half, and the cause of the remainder is not known. The sample table shows about 94,000 clones, and about four fifths are seen once. The ten largest clones take up 20% to 30% of the sample. This entry belongs to a study of radiotherapy plus CTLA-4 blockade in lung cancer (dated by TCRdb to 2016 to 2019). Notes on the research overall: Objective responses were observed in about a sixth of enrolled patients, and disease control was achieved in less than 35%. On the study overall, not on this receptor specifically: TCR clones derived from tumors expanded in peripheral blood after treatment with radiotherapy and ipilimumab. The strongest predictors of response were reported to be early dynamic shifts in blood T cell clones along with a rise in serum interferon-beta following radiation.

The study evaluated CTLA-4 blockade (ipilimumab) given together with focal radiation therapy in patients who had chemo-refractory metastatic non-small-cell lung cancer. The CDR3 contains 13 residues, cysteine and phenylalanine counted. Only the CDR3 DNA is retained, 39 bases long and in frame from the first base. This clonotype was sampled from a human donor with non-small cell lung cancer that progressed on radiotherapy plus ipilimumab. The material sequenced was peripheral blood, taken from a patient treated with radiotherapy plus ipilimumab. The rearranged segments are TRBV7-5 and TRBJ1-5. TRBV7-5 is a documented pseudogene. The CDR3 amino acid sequence is: CARSLLVWQPQHF. The bases read TGTGCCAGAAGCTTATTGGTGTGGCAGCCCCAGCATTTT.